The clone carrying this TCR beta chain has a single count. The antigen remains unidentified. There are 16 residues in the CDR3. Germline V gene lookup returns CDR1 DFQATT and CDR2 SNEGSKA (reference sequence). The V and J ends lost 0 bases and 5 bases, in that order; junction bases with no gene match: 7. The sample originates from a study of blood T cells in healthy people across ages. Study-wide background: Template-switching capture recovered about one barcoded beta molecule per two T cells. Findings and limits, study-wide: In older individuals, TCR beta diversity per million T cells was lower, falling roughly linearly with age.

Through a sample-barcoded 5' primer and a J-beta primer mix, a second PCR was run for roughly 6 to 12 cycles. From the 5' RACE reads, TCRdb called clonotypes with MiXCR, one entry per CDR3 protein. Of 1,300,000 or so distinct CDR3 sequences detected, approximately 63% appear once; the ten largest clones hold about 6.3%. This sequence was found in a man aged 18 to 35 in good health. Sequencing used blood. V and J are TRBV20-1 and TRBJ2-1; 10 positions agree with TRBD2. As DNA, the CDR3 is TGCAGTGCTAGAGACTCCGGGACTAGCGAGAACAATGAGCAGTTCTTC. Amino acids: CSARDSGTSENNEQFF.